This T cell receptor beta chain came from a study of cytomegalovirus exposure and HLA in healthy donors. 13 Jbeta primers and 60 Vbeta primers were used for the PCR. Clones were read by immunoSEQ multiplex PCR, and TCRdb kept only the in-frame ones, dropping some. The sample comprises about 200,000 clones, 65% to 85% of which are singletons, and 0.098% rests with the top ten. Germline-derived CDR1 and CDR2 are MGHRA and YSYEKL. CDR3 length: 17 residues. Trimming removed 1 base from V and 0 bases from J, with 12 bases in between. Sequencing input: PBMCs. This receptor was taken from a boy between 2 and 10 years old in good health and CMV-seronegative. The chain uses TRBV4-1 and TRBJ2-2, with D perhaps matching TRBD1 (6 bases). In nucleotides, the CDR3 is TGCGCCAGCAGCCAAGGCACATGGACAGCGAACACCGGGGAGCTGTTTTTT. Protein product: CASSQGTWTANTGELFF.